The T cell receptor beta chain described here comes from a study of blood T cell repertoires in COVID-19. Study context: Some COVID-19 samples were acute and others convalescent; all came from the United States, Italy and Spain. The cDNA or gDNA used as material had been derived from T cells, B-cell-depleted T cells, or PBMCs.

Assay: immunoSEQ multiplex PCR; the TCRdb copy retains only in-frame clones and omits some. This table holds 200,000 to 300,000 clones, around nine tenths found once. CDR3 length: 13 residues. The J segment lost 8 bases and the V segment lost 5 bases, leaving 8 bases of the junction unmatched. This sequence originates from a man aged 25 to 40 with active or convalescent COVID-19. The sample consisted of peripheral blood. The chain recombines TRBV12-3 or TRBV12-4 with TRBJ1-2; 7 bases fit TRBD1. CDR3 nucleotides: TGTGCCAGCAGTCTTCAACAGGGGAACGGCTACACCTTC. Translating gives CASSLQQGNGYTF.